Listed here are 21 T cell receptor beta chains from one sample, sequenced in a study of blood T cell repertoires in COVID-19. Clones were read by immunoSEQ multiplex PCR, and TCRdb kept only the in-frame ones, dropping some. The table records roughly 200,000 clones, approximately 89% of them present only once. The specimen sequenced was PBMCs or T cells enriched from blood (not recorded which). These receptors all come from a man aged 35 to 55 who had recovered from COVID-19.

The V call is TRBV11-2, the J call TRBJ1-4; 10 nucleotides line up with TRBD1. V lost 5 bases and J lost 5; bases outside the gene matches: 2. CDR1 and CDR2 (germline): SGHAT, FQNNGV. The CDR3 is 14 residues long. CDR3 in amino acids: CASSPTGGNEKLFF. The CDR3 DNA follows: TGTGCCAGCAGCCCGACAGGGGGCAATGAAAAACTGTTTTTT.

This clone occurred once. The V and J genes are TRBV6-1 and TRBJ1-5, with 8 bases fitting TRBD1. Germline CDR1 is MNHNS and CDR2 is SASEGT. V dropped 1 base and J dropped 6; count of bases not matched to a gene: 5. The CDR3 covers 15 residues. CDR3 loop: CASSEEDRVGQPQHF. The CDR3 nucleotides read TGTGCCAGCAGTGAAGAGGACAGGGTAGGTCAGCCCCAGCATTTT.

The chain has TRBV6-5 and TRBJ2-5; D is possibly TRBD1 (6 bases). Germline CDR1 and CDR2: MNHEY and SVGAGI. The CDR3 totals 11 residues. The V and J ends lost 7 bases and 3 bases respectively, with 6 bases between them. CDR3 residues: CASTGEETQYF. CDR3 bases: TGTGCCAGCACAGGGGAAGAGACCCAGTACTTC.

This sequence joins TRBV14 and TRBJ2-7; tentatively, D is TRBD1 (6 bases). V lost 4 bases, J lost 5 bases, and 18 bases lay in between. Germline loops: CDR1 SGHDN, CDR2 FVKESK. The CDR3 is made up of 15 amino acids. Here the CDR3 reads CASSPRGQGFHEQYF. CDR3 bases: TGTGCCAGCAGCCCCCGGGGACAAGGCTTCCACGAGCAGTACTTC.

The sample holds a few counts of this clone. This sequence joins TRBV5-1 and TRBJ2-1, with D unclear. Trimming took 2 bases from V and 12 from J, leaving 21 bases between them. This CDR3 comprises 15 residues. CDR1 is SGHRS and CDR2 is YFSETQ in the germline V gene. The CDR3 region has the DNA TGCGCCAGCAGCTTATCGCCTAGTCTGCCGGGTTGGCAGTTCTTC. Its protein product is CASSLSPSLPGWQFF.

The gene calls are TRBV3-1 (or the pseudogene TRBV3-2) and TRBJ2-1; D perhaps matches TRBD2 (5 bases). The V gene's germline CDR1 is LGHDT and CDR2 YNNKEL (reference sequence). With 4 bases removed from V and 2 bases from J, the gap between germline ends came to 15 bases. CDR3 length equals 16 residues. The CDR3 spells CASSPFQRSTYNEQFF. CDR3 sequence (DNA): TGTGCCAGCAGCCCTTTCCAGCGGTCCACCTACAATGAGCAGTTCTTC.

The V call is TRBV5-4, the J call TRBJ1-1; no firm D call. V lost 0 bases and J 5 bases, leaving 17 bases between the germline ends. CDR1 and CDR2 from the germline V gene are SGHNT and YYREEE (reference sequence). The CDR3 has 16 residues. This chain's CDR3 is CASSLEVGRSQTEAFF. CDR3 nucleotides: TGTGCCAGCAGCTTGGAGGTTGGGAGAAGTCAGACTGAAGCTTTCTTT.

This chain joins TRBV11-2 and TRBJ2-3; 10 nucleotides line up with TRBD2. V shed 5 bases and J 0 bases; nucleotides not matched to a gene: 5. The length of the CDR3 is 16 residues. CDR1 is SGHAT, CDR2 FQNNGV, per germline. The CDR3 reads CASSPWTSGSTDTQYF. The DNA for the CDR3 is TGTGCCAGCAGCCCCTGGACTAGCGGTAGCACAGATACGCAGTATTTT.

The rearrangement uses TRBV24-1 and TRBJ1-2, with 8 bases matching TRBD1. Germline CDR1 and CDR2: KGHDR and SFDVKD. This CDR3 comprises 14 residues. Trimming at V came to 7 bases and at J to 3 bases, leaving 6 bases not matched to a gene. CDR3 sequence: CATSVTGEDYGYTF. CDR3 coding DNA: TGTGCCACCAGCGTGACAGGGGAGGACTATGGCTACACCTTC.

This chain connects TRBV28 to TRBJ1-1; 7 nucleotides line up with TRBD1. The CDR3 runs 17 residues. Germline V gene sequence: CDR1 MDHEN, CDR2 SYDVKM. V was clipped by 6 bases and J by 0 bases; unmatched bases: 13. CDR3 nucleotides: TGTGCCAGCAGGTTCGTTGGACAGGCGACTATGAACACTGAAGCTTTCTTT. It is translated as CASRFVGQATMNTEAFF.

This clone has a count of ten or more. This chain links TRBV19 with TRBJ2-2; 8 bases map to TRBD1. The V gene end was trimmed by 3 bases and the J gene end by 2 bases; junction bases not matched to a gene: 14. This CDR3 contains 19 residues. Germline assignment: CDR1 LNHDA and CDR2 SQIVND (reference sequence). In DNA form, the CDR3 reads TGTGCCAGTAGTATGGACCGATTCACAGGGGGAAACAACACCGGGGAGCTGTTTTTT. It specifies CASSMDRFTGGNNTGELFF.

This sequence joins TRBV9 and TRBJ1-1; D possibly corresponds to TRBD1 (6 bases). V was pared by 4 bases and J by 2 bases, with 12 bases between. From germline, CDR1 is SGDLS and CDR2 YYNGEE. CDR3 length: 14 amino acids. The CDR3 protein is CASSPWTDNTEAFF. The CDR3 coding sequence is TGTGCCAGCAGCCCGTGGACAGACAACACTGAAGCTTTCTTT. Variable domain in full (rest from reference TRBV9 and TRBJ1-1): DSGVTQTPKHLITATGQRVTLRCSPRSGDLSVYWYQQSLDQGLQFLIQYYNGEERAKGNILERFSAQQFPDLHSELNLSSLELGDSALYFCASSPWTDNTEAFFGQGTRLTVV.

This chain connects TRBV5-4 to TRBJ1-1; D is uncertain. The CDR3 runs 14 residues. CDR1 and CDR2 (germline): SGHNT, YYREEE (reference sequence). Trimming shortened V by 2 bases and J by 1 base, and 9 bases separated the two germline ends. CDR3 residues: CASSLSRQNTEAFF. The CDR3 DNA is TGTGCCAGCAGCTTAAGCAGGCAGAACACTGAAGCTTTCTTT. Based on the CDR3 plus reference TRBV5-4 and TRBJ1-1, the full variable domain is ETGVTQSPTHLIKTRGQQVTLRCSSQSGHNTVSWYQQALGQGPQFIFQYYREEENGRGNFPPRFSGLQFPNYSSELNVNALELDDSALYLCASSLSRQNTEAFFGQGTRLTVV.

This chain's CDR3 is CASRPLRTGMNYGYTF. The CDR3 coding sequence is TGTGCCAGTAGACCCCTAAGGACAGGGATGAACTATGGCTACACCTTC. The chain carries TRBV19 and TRBJ1-2, with TRBD1 matching over 8 bases. The germline V gene encodes CDR1 LNHDA and CDR2 SQIVND (reference sequence). CDR3 length: 16 residues. V shed 6 bases and J 2 bases; nucleotides not matched to a gene: 11.

The V and J genes are TRBV11-2 and TRBJ1-3, with unresolved D. CDR1 and CDR2 (germline): SGHAT, FQNNGV. Trimming stripped 5 bases from V and 4 bases from J, with 15 bases between. The CDR3 has 15 residues. The CDR3 is CASSHSGGVGNTIYF. The CDR3 nucleotides read TGTGCCAGCAGCCATTCCGGCGGAGTCGGAAACACCATATATTTT.

V and J are TRBV19 and TRBJ1-1; no clear D gene. The germline gives CDR1 LNHDA, CDR2 SQIVND (reference sequence). This CDR3 is built from 13 residues. V shed 1 base and J shed 1 base, with 4 bases lying between them. CDR3 in amino acids: CASSIGRNTEAFF. CDR3 bases: TGTGCCAGTAGTATAGGCAGGAACACTGAAGCTTTCTTT. The whole variable domain, remainder taken from reference TRBV19 and TRBJ1-1, is DGGITQSPKYLFRKEGQNVTLSCEQNLNHDAMYWYRQDPGQGLRLIYYSQIVNDFQKGDIAEGYSVSREKKESFPLTVTSAQKNPTAFYLCASSIGRNTEAFFGQGTRLTVV.

This clone was counted once. The chain links TRBV6-5 to TRBJ1-2; no definite D call. V was trimmed by 6 bases and J by 1 base, leaving 12 bases between them. The CDR3 covers 14 residues. Germline CDR1 and CDR2: MNHEY and SVGAGI. CDR3 amino acids: CASSSTRINYGYTF. In DNA, the CDR3 is TGTGCCAGCAGCTCGACACGAATTAACTATGGCTACACCTTC.

The chain carries TRBV19 and TRBJ1-5, with no clear D. CDR1 and CDR2 from the germline V gene are LNHDA and SQIVND (reference sequence). V was trimmed by 3 bases and J by 6 bases, leaving 12 bases between them. This CDR3 spans 14 amino acids. The CDR3 loop reads CASSIMVGSQPQHF. CDR3 nucleotide sequence: TGTGCCAGTAGTATTATGGTAGGGAGTCAGCCCCAGCATTTT.

The rearrangement joins TRBV7-3 to TRBJ1-1; D not resolved. The CDR3 length is 15 residues. V lost 0 bases, J lost 1 base, and 9 bases lay in between. Germline values: CDR1 SGHTA, CDR2 FQGTGA. CDR3 protein: CASSLTSAGNTEAFF. The CDR3 DNA reads as TGTGCCAGCAGCTTAACGTCGGCGGGGAACACTGAAGCTTTCTTT.

The chain links TRBV28 to TRBJ1-5; D might be TRBD1 (5 bases). Germline CDR1 reads MDHEN; CDR2 reads SYDVKM. Trimming took 10 bases from V and 5 from J, leaving 21 bases between them. This CDR3 is 15 amino acids long. DNA for the CDR3: TGTGCCACGTACAGCGCTTTGGGGCTATATCAGCCCCAGCATTTT. It encodes CATYSALGLYQPQHF.

The CDR3 DNA sequence: TGTGCCAGCAGCCATATGGTGGGGCACTCCTACAATGAGCAGTTCTTC. Translating it yields CASSHMVGHSYNEQFF. The chain couples TRBV5-6 to TRBJ2-1; D might be TRBD1 (5 bases). V was trimmed by 4 bases and J by 0 bases, leaving 14 bases between them. Germline V lookup: CDR1 SGHDT, CDR2 YYEEEE. The CDR3 covers 16 residues.